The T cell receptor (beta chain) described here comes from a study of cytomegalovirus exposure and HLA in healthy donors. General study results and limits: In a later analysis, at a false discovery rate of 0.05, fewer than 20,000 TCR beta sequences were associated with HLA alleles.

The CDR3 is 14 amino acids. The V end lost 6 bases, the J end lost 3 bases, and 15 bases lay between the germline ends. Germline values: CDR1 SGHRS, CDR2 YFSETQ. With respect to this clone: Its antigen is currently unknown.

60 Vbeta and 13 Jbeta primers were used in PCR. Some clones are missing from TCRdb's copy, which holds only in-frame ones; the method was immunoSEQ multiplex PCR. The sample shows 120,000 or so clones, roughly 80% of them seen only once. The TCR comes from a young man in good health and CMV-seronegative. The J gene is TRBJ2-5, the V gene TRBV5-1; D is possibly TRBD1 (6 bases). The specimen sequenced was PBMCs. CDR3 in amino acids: CASTVDSRKETQYF. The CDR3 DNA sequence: TGCGCCAGCACAGTGGACAGCCGAAAAGAGACCCAGTACTTC.